Below, 13 T cell receptor beta chains from the same sample are listed, as sequenced in a study of T cells after posttransplantation cyclophosphamide. Sampled 1 year posttransplant, controls received myeloablative marrow transplants, methotrexate and a calcineurin inhibitor. The method was immunoSEQ multiplex PCR; TCRdb's version includes in-frame clones alone and lacks a portion of them. The top ten hold around 4% of the sample, which has roughly 10,000 clones, roughly nine tenths seen once. The input for sequencing was PBMCs, taken approximately 430 days after allogeneic stem cell transplant with calcineurin inhibitor and methotrexate. These receptor sequences come from a male patient in his fifties or sixties who received an allogeneic stem cell transplant from an unrelated donor, was CMV-positive, and had chronic GVHD only. A share of the T cells may be of graft donor origin.

The rearrangement links TRBV4-2 to TRBJ1-4; tentatively, D is TRBD1 (5 bases). The CDR3 consists of 15 residues. Germline CDR1 reads LGHNA; CDR2 reads YNFKEQ. V gave up 1 base and J gave up 6 bases, with 12 bases separating them. The CDR3 spells CASSQVWGGDEKLFF. The CDR3 nucleotides are TGTGCCAGCAGCCAAGTCTGGGGAGGGGATGAAAAACTGTTTTTT.

This rearrangement joins TRBV4-1 to TRBJ2-7; 10 bases agree with TRBD1. CDR1 MGHRA and CDR2 YSYEKL come from the germline V gene. This CDR3 has 14 amino acids. With V trimmed by 4 bases and J by 6 bases, 6 bases remained unmatched. CDR3 nucleotides: TGCGCCAGCAGCCTCCCCGGGACAGGGGTCGAGCAGTACTTC. Translated, it gives CASSLPGTGVEQYF.

V usage is TRBV5-6 and J usage is TRBJ1-2, with D hard to call. The ends were cut back, 4 bases at V and 1 base at J, with 14 bases in the middle. Germline CDR1 SGHDT, CDR2 YYEEEE. The CDR3 has 15 amino acids. CDR3 DNA sequence: TGTGCCAGCAGCCTTGACTTCTCAGTTAACTATGGCTACACCTTC. This gives the protein CASSLDFSVNYGYTF.

The gene calls are TRBV9 and TRBJ2-1; 8 bases line up with TRBD2. CDR3 length equals 19 residues. After removal of 0 bases from V and 0 bases from J, the junction contained 11 bases not matched to a gene. CDR1 is SGDLS and CDR2 is YYNGEE in the germline V gene. CDR3 sequence: CASSVDWLAGPSSYNEQFF. CDR3 sequence (DNA): TGTGCCAGCAGCGTAGATTGGCTAGCGGGCCCGAGCTCCTACAATGAGCAGTTCTTC.

This clone has only a few counts. V and J are TRBV7-2 and TRBJ1-3, with 8 bases that match TRBD1. Unmatched junction bases numbered 5, after V lost 5 bases and J lost 8 bases. The CDR3 sequence is 13 residues long. Per the germline V gene, CDR1 is SGHTA and CDR2 is FQGNSA. In DNA form, the CDR3 reads TGTGCCAGCAGCCGCGACAGGGGACACACCATATATTTT. Its protein is CASSRDRGHTIYF.

The chain joins TRBV29-1 to TRBJ1-5; the D gene is possibly TRBD1 (5 bases). The V end lost 0 bases, the J end lost 9 bases, and 9 bases lay between the germline ends. The CDR3 has 12 residues. Per germline, CDR1 SQVTM and CDR2 ANQGSEA. The CDR3 bases are TGCAGCGTTGAAGACCCAGGGCGGCCCCAGCATTTT. Residues: CSVEDPGRPQHF.

The CDR3 sequence is CASSLEQGAGNTIYF. The CDR3 nucleotides read TGTGCCAGCAGCTTGGAGCAAGGGGCTGGAAACACCATATATTTT. The V and J genes are TRBV5-4 and TRBJ1-3; D perhaps matches TRBD1 (5 bases). The CDR3 has 15 residues. From germline, CDR1 is SGHNT and CDR2 YYREEE (reference sequence). Trimming took 0 bases from V and 2 from J, leaving 9 bases between them. The full variable domain, completed using reference TRBV5-4 and TRBJ1-3, is ETGVTQSPTHLIKTRGQQVTLRCSSQSGHNTVSWYQQALGQGPQFIFQYYREEENGRGNFPPRFSGLQFPNYSSELNVNALELDDSALYLCASSLEQGAGNTIYFGEGSWLTVV.

J is TRBJ1-1 and V is TRBV2; 7 positions agree with TRBD1. This CDR3 contains 15 residues. Unmatched junction bases numbered 11, after V lost 6 bases and J lost 4 bases. Per germline, CDR1 SNHLY and CDR2 FYNNEI. Written as DNA, the CDR3 is TGTGCCAGCAGGTCCTTACAGGGGTCAGGCACTGAAGCTTTCTTT. Protein sequence: CASRSLQGSGTEAFF.

The chain uses TRBV5-1 and TRBJ2-1; TRBD2 aligns across 9 bases. The V and J ends lost 4 bases and 6 bases, in that order; junction bases with no gene match: 11. This CDR3 is built from 16 residues. Looked up from germline, CDR1 is SGHRS and CDR2 is YFSETQ. The CDR3: CASSENSGRPSNEQFF. The CDR3 region has the DNA TGCGCCAGCAGCGAAAATAGCGGGAGACCATCCAATGAGCAGTTCTTC.

V and J are TRBV19 and TRBJ2-3; tentative D call: TRBD2 (6 bases). The germline CDR1 and CDR2 sequences are LNHDA and SQIVND (reference sequence). The CDR3 loop spans 15 amino acids. The V gene lost 7 bases and the J gene lost 1 base, with 15 bases spanning the gap. The CDR3 region is CASTPWRGRTDTQYF. The CDR3, as DNA: TGTGCCAGTACCCCCTGGCGGGGACGCACAGATACGCAGTATTTT.

The genes are TRBV7-9 and TRBJ1-2; TRBD1 agrees at 8 bases. CDR1 SEHNR and CDR2 FQNEAQ come from the germline V gene (reference sequence). The CDR3 has 15 amino acids. V shed 4 bases and J 4 bases; nucleotides not matched to a gene: 8. The CDR3 region is CASSSDRGGGYGYTF. As DNA, the CDR3 is TGTGCCAGCAGCTCCGACAGGGGTGGAGGCTATGGCTACACCTTC.

The chain employs TRBV7-9 and TRBJ2-1; unclear D gene. The V end was cut by 5 bases, the J end by 8 bases, with 7 bases between. Germline V lookup: CDR1 SEHNR, CDR2 FQNEAQ (reference sequence). The CDR3 spans 11 residues. CDR3 sequence reads: CASSHTYEQFF. The CDR3 region has the DNA TGTGCCAGCAGCCATACTTATGAGCAGTTCTTC. The full variable domain, with the rest looked up from reference TRBV7-9 and TRBJ2-1, is DTGVSQNPRHKITKRGQNVTFRCDPISEHNRLYWYRQTLGQGPEFLTYFQNEAQLEKSRLLSDRFSAERPKGSFSTLEIQRTEQGDSAMYLCASSHTYEQFFGPGTRLTVL.

This clone was detected only once. V usage is TRBV5-6 and J usage is TRBJ1-2; possible D gene TRBD1, 6 bases. CDR3 length: 15 amino acids. The V end was cut by 0 bases, the J end by 2 bases, with 11 bases between. Germline V gene lookup returns CDR1 SGHDT and CDR2 YYEEEE. DNA for the CDR3: TGTGCCAGCAGCTTGGCCAACAGGGTAAACTATGGCTACACCTTC. This translates into CASSLANRVNYGYTF.